The 32 T cell receptor beta chains reported below all come from one sample, sequenced in a study of technical replicates of blood from a handful of donors. Assay used: immunoSEQ multiplex PCR; TCRdb lists only in-frame clones, some missing. In the table there are about 76,000 clones, roughly nine tenths of which are singletons. The sequenced material came from T cells isolated from PBMCs. The receptors here all came from a human donor in good health.

On this clone: A junction boundary mismatches the germline segment, possibly from a read error. This chain connects TRBV30 to TRBJ1-6; 7 nucleotides line up with TRBD1. The CDR3 is 14 amino acids. Germline V lookup: CDR1 GTSNPN, CDR2 SVGIG (reference sequence). CDR3 protein: CAWSVGTVHSPLHF. CDR3 nucleotide sequence: TGTGCCTGGAGTGTAGGGACAGTACATTCCCCCCTCCACTTT.

This rearrangement joins TRBV27 to TRBJ1-5; D gene unclear. This CDR3 has 18 residues. Germline V CDR1 and CDR2: MNHEY, SMNVEV (reference sequence). V was trimmed by 6 bases and J by 1 base, leaving 22 bases between them. The CDR3 DNA reads as TGTGCCAGCAGGCCGCCCCCGACGAGGCCGTTGAGCAATCAGCCCCAGCATTTT. It specifies CASRPPPTRPLSNQPQHF.

The rearrangement links TRBV6-5 to TRBJ2-7, with 8 positions matching TRBD1. The CDR3 is made up of 15 amino acids. CDR1 MNHEY and CDR2 SVGAGI come from the germline V gene. With 0 bases clipped from V and 5 bases from J, the junction kept 6 bases outside the gene matches. In nucleotides, the CDR3 is TGTGCCAGCAGTTACTCTCCAGGGGGCCGCAACGAGCAGTACTTC. Its protein is CASSYSPGGRNEQYF.

V usage is TRBV21-1 and J usage is TRBJ2-3; the table's D call, TRBD2, has no DNA check behind it. TRBV21-1 is a recognized pseudogene. The CDR3 sequence is 18 residues long. The CDR3 DNA sequence: TGTGCCAGCAGCAGGGGACTAGCGGGGTACCCTAGCACAGATACGCAGTATTTT. It translates to CASSRGLAGYPSTDTQYF.

This clone was picked up a small number of times. The rearrangement links TRBV29-1 to TRBJ2-5; D is possibly TRBD2 (5 bases). Looked up from germline, CDR1 is SQVTM and CDR2 is ANQGSEA. V lost 2 bases and J lost 5, with 15 bases in between. CDR3 length: 14 amino acids. CDR3 protein: CSVEPGAGGETQYF. As DNA, the CDR3 is TGCAGCGTTGAACCCGGTGCGGGCGGGGAGACCCAGTACTTC.

The rearrangement uses TRBV9 and TRBJ1-1; D is unresolved. V was clipped by 0 bases and J by 1 base, with 10 bases between them. Germline V gene sequence: CDR1 SGDLS, CDR2 YYNGEE. The CDR3 runs 15 residues. The CDR3 loop is CASSVGANANTEAFF. The DNA for the CDR3 is TGTGCCAGCAGCGTAGGGGCCAACGCGAACACTGAAGCTTTCTTT.

This clone was counted a few times. The gene calls are TRBV9 and TRBJ2-2; TRBD2 agrees at 9 bases. V lost 4 bases, J lost 4 bases, and 8 bases stayed unmatched. Per the germline V gene, CDR1 is SGDLS and CDR2 is YYNGEE. The length of the CDR3 is 16 residues. This CDR3 reads CASSPRDSGGTGELFF. Written as DNA, the CDR3 is TGTGCCAGCAGCCCCCGGGATAGCGGGGGCACCGGGGAGCTGTTTTTT.

This clone was observed once. The chain recombines TRBV16 with TRBJ1-1, with D possibly being TRBD1 (5 bases). V was trimmed by 0 bases and J by 3 bases, leaving 14 bases between them. Germline V gene data show CDR1 as KGHSY and CDR2 as FQNENV. This CDR3 spans 16 amino acids. CDR3 in amino acids: CASSQSPQGWDTEAFF. CDR3 nucleotides: TGTGCCAGCAGCCAATCGCCTCAGGGCTGGGACACTGAAGCTTTCTTT.

This chain uses TRBV2 with TRBJ2-5, with 9 positions matching TRBD2. Trimming removed 2 bases from V and 2 bases from J; junction bases left unmatched: 3. The CDR3 consists of 15 residues. Germline CDR1 is SNHLY and CDR2 is FYNNEI. The CDR3 is CASSEPSGTQETQYF. CDR3 DNA: TGTGCCAGCAGTGAACCTAGCGGGACTCAAGAGACCCAGTACTTC.

This clone was recorded once. The chain uses TRBV5-6 and TRBJ2-7; 12 bases fit TRBD1. J lost 3 bases, V lost 4 bases, and 8 bases had no gene match. Germline V gives CDR1 SGHDT, CDR2 YYEEEE. The CDR3 consists of 16 residues. The CDR3 spells CASSNTGTGGFYEQYF. The CDR3 DNA reads as TGTGCCAGCAGCAATACCGGGACAGGGGGCTTCTACGAGCAGTACTTC. Variable domain in full (rest from reference TRBV5-6 and TRBJ2-7): DAGVTQSPTHLIKTRGQQVTLRCSPKSGHDTVSWYQQALGQGPQFIFQYYEEEERQRGNFPDRFSGHQFPNYSSELNVNALLLGDSALYLCASSNTGTGGFYEQYFGPGTRLTVT.

The CDR3 coding sequence is TGTGCCACCAGCGCTAACGTAGGGACCATTCTGTCGGGAGCCCACTCCTACAATGAGCAGTTCTTC. Amino acid sequence: CATSANVGTILSGAHSYNEQFF. The chain has TRBV15 and TRBJ2-1; D may be TRBD2 (6 bases). The CDR3 covers 22 residues. The germline gives CDR1 LNHNV, CDR2 YYDKDF (reference sequence). Trimming pared 5 bases from V and 0 bases from J, leaving 32 bases between. Looking up the rest from reference TRBV15 and TRBJ2-1 gives the full variable domain: DAMVIQNPRYQVTQFGKPVTLSCSQTLNHNVMYWYQQKSSQAPKLLFHYYDKDFNNEADTPDNFQSRRPNTSFCFLDIRSPGLGDTAMYLCATSANVGTILSGAHSYNEQFFGPGTRLTVL.

This clone was found a few times. The genes are TRBV6-1 and TRBJ2-7; 11 nucleotides line up with TRBD1. Trimming cost V 11 bases and J 6 bases; bases outside gene matches: 9. The length of the CDR3 is 13 residues. CDR1 and CDR2 from the germline V gene are MNHNS and SASEGT. CDR3 loop: CAYKPGQGGEQYF. The CDR3 DNA sequence: TGTGCCTACAAACCGGGACAGGGGGGCGAGCAGTACTTC.

V is TRBV6-6 and J is TRBJ2-1; no reliable D call. Looked up from germline, CDR1 is MNHNY and CDR2 is SVGAGI (reference sequence). Trimming took off 6 bases at V and 9 bases at J, with 12 bases between the two ends. There are 12 residues in the CDR3. The DNA for the CDR3 is TGTGCCAGCAGGAACCTGTTGAGTGAGCAGTTCTTC. This encodes CASRNLLSEQFF.

The gene calls are TRBV11-3 and TRBJ1-2; D is unresolved. This CDR3 has 17 residues. Germline assignment: CDR1 SGHNT and CDR2 YENEEA. The V gene lost 0 bases and the J gene lost 4 bases, with 18 bases spanning the gap. DNA for the CDR3: TGTGCCAGCAGCTTAGATAAGTGGCAGGCCTTGACCTATGGCTACACCTTC. It yields the protein CASSLDKWQALTYGYTF.

The chain links TRBV7-6 to TRBJ2-5, with 16 bases lining up with TRBD2. The length of the CDR3 is 19 residues. Losses at the gene ends were 2 bases for V and 3 bases for J; bases not matched to a gene: 9. CDR1 is SGHVS and CDR2 is FNYEAQ in the germline V gene. CDR3 in amino acids: CASSLNFIGTSGGEETQYF. The CDR3 nucleotides read TGTGCCAGCAGCTTAAATTTTATCGGGACTAGCGGGGGGGAAGAGACCCAGTACTTC.

This chain links TRBV2 with TRBJ2-5; 10 positions agree with TRBD1. Germline values: CDR1 SNHLY, CDR2 FYNNEI. The trim removed 4 bases at V and 1 base at J, leaving 0 bases unmatched. This CDR3 comprises 14 residues. CDR3 in DNA: TGTGCCAGCAGTGGGGACAGGGGCCAAGAGACCCAGTACTTC. It codes for CASSGDRGQETQYF.

V and J are TRBV13 and TRBJ2-1, with D tentatively TRBD2 (6 bases). CDR3 size: 14 residues. The V end was cut by 5 bases, the J end by 3 bases, with 11 bases between. From germline, CDR1 is PRHDT and CDR2 FYEKMQ (reference sequence). The CDR3 loop is CASSHMTSYNEQFF. The DNA of the CDR3 is TGTGCCAGCAGCCATATGACTAGCTACAATGAGCAGTTCTTC.

The V call is TRBV19, the J call TRBJ2-5; 7 bases match TRBD2. Germline V gene lookup returns CDR1 LNHDA and CDR2 SQIVND (reference sequence). CDR3 length: 15 residues. The V gene end was trimmed by 2 bases and the J gene end by 4 bases; junction bases not matched to a gene: 7. The CDR3 DNA reads TGTGCCAGTAGTATACAGGGAGGGTCAGGAGAGACCCAGTACTTC. Translation: CASSIQGGSGETQYF.

This chain connects TRBV27 to TRBJ2-1; the match to TRBD2 covers 10 bases. Germline V lookup: CDR1 MNHEY, CDR2 SMNVEV (reference sequence). With V trimmed by 7 bases and J by 0 bases, 3 bases remained unmatched. The CDR3 is 15 residues long. The CDR3 region is CASTLAGASYNEQFF. The CDR3 DNA sequence: TGTGCCAGCACTCTAGCGGGAGCCTCCTACAATGAGCAGTTCTTC.

The genes are TRBV18 and TRBJ1-1; 7 nucleotides align to TRBD1. Germline V gene sequence: CDR1 KGHSH, CDR2 LQKENI. V shed 1 base and J 6 bases; nucleotides not matched to a gene: 11. CDR3 length equals 16 residues. The CDR3 spells CASSPRYQGGNAEAFF. As DNA, the CDR3 is TGTGCCAGCTCACCACGTTATCAGGGGGGAAACGCTGAAGCTTTCTTT. Supplemented by reference TRBV18 and TRBJ1-1, the full variable domain reads NAGVMQNPRHLVRRRGQEARLRCSPMKGHSHVYWYRQLPEEGLKFMVYLQKENIIDESGMPKERFSAEFPKEGPSILRIQQVVRGDSAAYFCASSPRYQGGNAEAFFGQGTRLTVV.

The J gene is TRBJ1-5, the V gene TRBV9, with TRBD1 matching over 8 bases. CDR3 length: 14 amino acids. Germline CDR1 SGDLS, CDR2 YYNGEE. J gave up 8 bases and V 0 bases, and 4 bases lay outside the gene matches. The CDR3 coding sequence is TGTGCCAGCAGCGTAGGGACAGGGTGGGAGCCCCAGCATTTT. It translates to CASSVGTGWEPQHF. Full variable domain (rest looked up from reference TRBV9 and TRBJ1-5): DSGVTQTPKHLITATGQRVTLRCSPRSGDLSVYWYQQSLDQGLQFLIQYYNGEERAKGNILERFSAQQFPDLHSELNLSSLELGDSALYFCASSVGTGWEPQHFGDGTRLSIL.

The gene calls are TRBV4-2 and TRBJ2-7; D is unclear. The ends were cut back, 0 bases at V and 3 bases at J, with 15 bases in the middle. The V gene's germline CDR1 is LGHNA and CDR2 YNFKEQ. The CDR3 covers 16 residues. The CDR3 reads CASSQDLGVSYYEQYF. DNA for the CDR3: TGTGCCAGCAGCCAAGATCTTGGAGTGTCATACTACGAGCAGTACTTC.

This chain uses TRBV2 with TRBJ2-7; tentatively, D is TRBD2 (6 bases). Germline V lookup: CDR1 SNHLY, CDR2 FYNNEI. The V gene lost 2 bases and the J gene lost 6 bases, with 8 bases spanning the gap. The CDR3 is made up of 12 amino acids. The CDR3 coding sequence is TGTGCCAGCAGTGAAATGGGAGGCGAGCAGTACTTC. Translated, it gives CASSEMGGEQYF.

This chain links TRBV10-1 with TRBJ2-5; maybe TRBD1 (6 bases). CDR3 length equals 13 residues. The V and J ends lost 5 bases and 4 bases respectively, with 11 bases between them. Germline CDR1 is WNHNN and CDR2 is SYGVQD (reference sequence). The CDR3 protein is CASSLQGGETQYF. The DNA for the CDR3 is TGCGCCAGCAGTTTACAGGGCGGAGAGACCCAGTACTTC.

This rearrangement joins TRBV12-5 to TRBJ1-2; possibly TRBD1 for D (6 bases). Looked up from germline, CDR1 is LGHNT and CDR2 is FRNRAP. V was trimmed by 3 bases and J by 8 bases, leaving 19 bases between them. There are 15 residues in the CDR3. CDR3 sequence reads: CASGFMTGRRDGYTF. CDR3 in DNA: TGTGCTAGTGGTTTTATGACAGGCCGGAGAGACGGCTACACCTTC.

V and J are TRBV27 and TRBJ2-5, with D unresolved. CDR1 is MNHEY and CDR2 is SMNVEV in the germline V gene (reference sequence). The CDR3 extends over 11 amino acids. Trimming cost V 6 bases and J 1 base, with 3 bases left between them. DNA for the CDR3: TGTGCCAGCAGGCGCCAAGAGACCCAGTACTTC. It is translated as CASRRQETQYF.

This chain links TRBV20-1 with TRBJ1-2; TRBD1 is a possible D gene (5 bases). This CDR3 has 11 amino acids. V gave up 4 bases and J gave up 6 bases, with 9 bases separating them. Germline values: CDR1 DFQATT, CDR2 SNEGSKA (reference sequence). CDR3 in DNA: TGCAGTGCTACAAGACAGAATGGCTACACCTTC. Protein: CSATRQNGYTF.

The chain carries TRBV9 and TRBJ2-1, with TRBD1 matching over 11 bases. Per the germline V gene, CDR1 is SGDLS and CDR2 is YYNGEE. Germline trimming cut 0 bases from V and 4 bases from J; bases unmatched to any gene: 3. The CDR3 is 16 residues long. CDR3 loop: CASSVGGTGGYNEQFF. CDR3 DNA sequence: TGTGCCAGCAGCGTAGGTGGGACAGGGGGATACAATGAGCAGTTCTTC. Supplemented by reference TRBV9 and TRBJ2-1, the full variable domain reads DSGVTQTPKHLITATGQRVTLRCSPRSGDLSVYWYQQSLDQGLQFLIQYYNGEERAKGNILERFSAQQFPDLHSELNLSSLELGDSALYFCASSVGGTGGYNEQFFGPGTRLTVL.

The J gene is TRBJ2-7, the V gene TRBV11-2; 7 bases are a match to TRBD2. After removal of 8 bases from V and 4 bases from J, the junction contained 14 bases not matched to a gene. The CDR3 runs to 15 residues. Per germline, CDR1 SGHAT and CDR2 FQNNGV. Here the CDR3 reads CASRDLGQGGYEQYF. CDR3 DNA: TGTGCCAGCCGCGACCTAGGGCAGGGAGGGTACGAGCAGTACTTC.

This sequence joins TRBV2 and TRBJ1-2; 8 positions agree with TRBD1. Per germline, CDR1 SNHLY and CDR2 FYNNEI. V dropped 6 bases and J dropped 8; count of bases not matched to a gene: 11. The CDR3 sequence is 14 residues long. The CDR3 region has the DNA TGTGCCAGCAGCGATCTCAGGGGGCGCGTAGGCTACACCTTC. It is translated as CASSDLRGRVGYTF.

The genes are TRBV6-6 and TRBJ1-4; D is possibly TRBD1 (6 bases). This CDR3 is built from 14 residues. V was shortened by 6 bases and J by 7 bases, with 15 bases between the two germline ends. CDR1 and CDR2 from the germline V gene are MNHNY and SVGAGI (reference sequence). The CDR3 sequence is CASRSQGMGEKLFF. CDR3 nucleotide sequence: TGTGCCAGCAGGAGTCAGGGGATGGGTGAAAAACTGTTTTTT.

V gene TRBV5-4 combines with J gene TRBJ1-2; D call uncertain. The germline gives CDR1 SGHNT, CDR2 YYREEE (reference sequence). The CDR3 runs to 13 residues. The ends were cut back, 4 bases at V and 0 bases at J, with 7 bases in the middle. CDR3 residues: CASSPRANYGYTF. CDR3 DNA sequence: TGTGCCAGCAGCCCCCGAGCTAACTATGGCTACACCTTC.